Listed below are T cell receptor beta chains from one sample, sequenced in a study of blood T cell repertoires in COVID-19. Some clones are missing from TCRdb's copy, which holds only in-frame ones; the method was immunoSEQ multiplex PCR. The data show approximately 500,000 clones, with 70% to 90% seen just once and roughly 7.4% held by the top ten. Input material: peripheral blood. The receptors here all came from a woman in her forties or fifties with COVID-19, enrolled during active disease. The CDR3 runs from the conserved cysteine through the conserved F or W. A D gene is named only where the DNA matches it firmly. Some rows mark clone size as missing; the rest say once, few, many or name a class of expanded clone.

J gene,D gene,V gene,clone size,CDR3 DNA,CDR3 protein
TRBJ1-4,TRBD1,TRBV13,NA,TGTGCCAGCAGCTTACCGGGACAGGGGCCTTATGAAAAACTGTTTTTT,CASSLPGQGPYEKLFF
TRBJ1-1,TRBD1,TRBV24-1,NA,TGTGCCACCAGTGTCGACGACAGGGGGTCGGAAGCTTTCTTT,CATSVDDRGSEAFF
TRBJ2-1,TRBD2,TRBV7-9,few,TGTGCCAGCAGCTCCCTTCGTAGCGGGGTTTACAATGAGCAGTTCTTC,CASSSLRSGVYNEQFF
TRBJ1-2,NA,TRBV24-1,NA,TGTGCCACCAGTGATCCTACCCTTGGGGGCGGCGGCTACACCTTC,CATSDPTLGGGGYTF
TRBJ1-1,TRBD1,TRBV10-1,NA,TGCGCCAGCAACACCGGACAGGACACTGAAGCTTTCTTT,CASNTGQDTEAFF
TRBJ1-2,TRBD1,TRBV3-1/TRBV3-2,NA,TGTGCCAGCAGTCCAGGACAGGTCGGCTATGGCTACACCTTC,CASSPGQVGYGYTF
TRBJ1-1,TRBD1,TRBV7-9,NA,TGTGCCAGCAGCCATGGACAGGGTCTCGGAAACGGAATTGAAGCTTTCTTT,CASSHGQGLGNGIEAFF
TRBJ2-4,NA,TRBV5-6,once,TGTGCCAGCAGCCGACAGGCGAACATTCAGTACTTC,CASSRQANIQYF
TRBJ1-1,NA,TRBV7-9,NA,TGTGCCAGCAGCTTAGCGGGAAGGACAGCACAGAACACTGAAGCTTTCTTT,CASSLAGRTAQNTEAFF
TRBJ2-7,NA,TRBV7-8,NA,TGTGCCAGCAGCTTAGGCGTCGGGGGTGGGAGCTCCTACGAGCAGTACTTC,CASSLGVGGGSSYEQYF
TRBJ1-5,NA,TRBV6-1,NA,TGTGCCAGCAGGGAATCAGGGTTTCAGCCCCAGCATTTT,CASRESGFQPQHF
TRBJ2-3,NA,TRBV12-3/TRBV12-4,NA,TGTGCCAGCAGCGGGATACTCACAGATACGCAGTATTTT,CASSGILTDTQYF
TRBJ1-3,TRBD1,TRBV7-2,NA,TGTGCCAGCAGCTCGGACAGGGGGCGCGGAAACACCATATATTTT,CASSSDRGRGNTIYF
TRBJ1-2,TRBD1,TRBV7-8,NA,TGTGCCAGCAGCTTAGGGGGGACAGGGTACACTATGGTTGGCTACACCTTC,CASSLGGTGYTMVGYTF
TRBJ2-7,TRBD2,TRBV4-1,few,TGCGCCAGCAGCGGGGGACTAGCGGGGTACGAGCAGTACTTC,CASSGGLAGYEQYF
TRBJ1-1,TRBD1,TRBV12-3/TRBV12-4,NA,TGTGCCAGCACGAGGGACAGGGGCGAAGCTTTCTTT,CASTRDRGEAFF
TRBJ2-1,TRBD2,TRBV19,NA,TGTGCCAGTAGACCGGGACTAGCGGGGATCAGCTCCTACAATGAGCAGTTCTTC,CASRPGLAGISSYNEQFF
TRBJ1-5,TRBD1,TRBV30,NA,TGTGCCTGGACCCCGACAGGGATCAATCAGCCCCAGCATTTT,CAWTPTGINQPQHF
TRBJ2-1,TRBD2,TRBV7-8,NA,TGTGCCAGCAGCTTAGCGCGGAGCGGGGGGGCCGGGGAGCAGTTCTTC,CASSLARSGGAGEQFF
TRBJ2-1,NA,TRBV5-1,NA,TGCGCCAGCAGTCTATTAGGTAGCGAGTACAATGAGCAGTTCTTC,CASSLLGSEYNEQFF
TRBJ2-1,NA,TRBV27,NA,TGTGCCAGTTCAGGTGGATGGAATGAGCAGTTCTTC,CASSGGWNEQFF
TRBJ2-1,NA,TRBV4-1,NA,TGCGCCAGCAGCCTTTTCTCGGGGTCATCCTACAATGAGCAGTTCTTC,CASSLFSGSSYNEQFF
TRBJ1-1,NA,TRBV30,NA,TGTGCCTGGACCCATCTGGCAGCGGAAGCTTTCTTT,CAWTHLAAEAFF
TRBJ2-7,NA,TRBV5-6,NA,TGTGCCAGCAGCTTGTCTGGGGGCAAGCACGAGCAGTACTTC,CASSLSGGKHEQYF
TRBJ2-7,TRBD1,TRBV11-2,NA,TGTGCCAGCAGCTTAGAACCAGGGGGCCCCTACGAGCAGTACTTC,CASSLEPGGPYEQYF
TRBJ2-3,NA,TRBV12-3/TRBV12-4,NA,TGTGCCAGCAGTTTCCGGGACTTTAATACGCAGTATTTT,CASSFRDFNTQYF
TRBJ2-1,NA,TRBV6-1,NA,TGTGCCAGCAGTGAATTTGAGGGTAATGAGCAGTTCTTC,CASSEFEGNEQFF
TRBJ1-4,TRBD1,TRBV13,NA,TGTGCCAGCAGCTTAGAAGAGGGGGCAATCGGAACGGAAAAACTGTTTTTT,CASSLEEGAIGTEKLFF
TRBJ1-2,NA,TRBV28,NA,TGTGCCAGGAAGGATCTAGATGGCTACACCTTC,CARKDLDGYTF
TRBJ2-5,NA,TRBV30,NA,TGTGCCTGGAGTGGCGGGGAGACCCAGTACTTC,CAWSGGETQYF
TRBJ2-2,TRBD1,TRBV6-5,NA,TGTGCCAGCAGCCCGGACAGGGCGAAAACCGGGGAGCTGTTTTTT,CASSPDRAKTGELFF
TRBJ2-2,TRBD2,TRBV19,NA,TGTGCCAGTAGTGTAGGACCTAGCGGGGGGATCACCGGGGAGCTGTTTTTT,CASSVGPSGGITGELFF
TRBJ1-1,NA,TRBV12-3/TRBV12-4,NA,TGTGCCAGCAGTTTGGCCCAGGGGACTGAAGCTTTCTTT,CASSLAQGTEAFF
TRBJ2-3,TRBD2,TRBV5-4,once,TGTGCCAGCAGCCTCGCATCGCGGGGGGGCATTGATACGCAGTATTTT,CASSLASRGGIDTQYF
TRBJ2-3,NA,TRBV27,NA,TGTGCCAGCAGTTCCACATTCGGGACATACGTCCAGGATAAAAAAACTAGCACAGATACGCAGTATTTT,CASSSTFGTYVQDKKTSTDTQYF
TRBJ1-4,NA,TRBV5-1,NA,TGCGCCAGCAGCTGGAGAGGGGGAAGGATGGAAAAACTGTTTTTT,CASSWRGGRMEKLFF
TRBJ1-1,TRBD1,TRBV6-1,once,TGTGCCAGCAGTGAGGCCCAGGGGGTGGGCGCCGCAGCTTTCTTT,CASSEAQGVGAAAFF
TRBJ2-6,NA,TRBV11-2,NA,TGTGCCAGCAGCTCCGGGTCCTTGTGGCATTCTGGGGCCAACGTCCTGACTTTC,CASSSGSLWHSGANVLTF
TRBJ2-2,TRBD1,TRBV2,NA,TGTGCCAGCAGCGCCGGGACAGTCACCGGGGAGCTGTTTTTT,CASSAGTVTGELFF
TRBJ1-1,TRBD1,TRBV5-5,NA,TGTGCCAGCAGCCTACGACAGGGGGTGAACACTGAAGCTTTCTTT,CASSLRQGVNTEAFF
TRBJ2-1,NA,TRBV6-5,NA,TGTGCCAGCAGACTCGACGAGGGCTCCTACAATGAGCAGTTCTTC,CASRLDEGSYNEQFF
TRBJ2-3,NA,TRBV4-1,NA,TGCGCCAGCAGCCAAGCGCGCCTTAGCACAGATACGCAGTATTTT,CASSQARLSTDTQYF
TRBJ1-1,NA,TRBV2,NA,TGTGCCACCACCAGGGGAATGAACACTGAAGCTTTCTTT,CATTRGMNTEAFF
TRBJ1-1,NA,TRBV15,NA,TGTGCCACCAGCAGCCCCAATGTTAGGGGCACTGAAGCTTTCTTT,CATSSPNVRGTEAFF
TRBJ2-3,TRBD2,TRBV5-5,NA,TGTGCCAGCAGCCTGTATAGCGGGGGGGCCGCAGATACGCAGTATTTT,CASSLYSGGAADTQYF